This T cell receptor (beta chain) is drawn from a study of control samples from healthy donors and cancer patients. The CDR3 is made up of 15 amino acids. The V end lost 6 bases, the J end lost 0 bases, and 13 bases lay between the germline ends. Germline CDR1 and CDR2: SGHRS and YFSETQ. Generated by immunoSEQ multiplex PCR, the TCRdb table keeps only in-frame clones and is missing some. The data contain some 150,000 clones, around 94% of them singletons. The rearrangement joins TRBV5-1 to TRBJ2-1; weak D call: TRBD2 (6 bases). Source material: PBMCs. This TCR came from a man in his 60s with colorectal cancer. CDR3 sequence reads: CASIPEGSSYNEQFF. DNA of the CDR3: TGCGCCAGCATCCCGGAGGGAAGCTCCTACAATGAGCAGTTCTTC.